The 13 T cell receptor beta chains below were found in one sample sequenced in a study of T-cell memory formation after mild COVID-19. TCRdb analysed the 5' RACE reads with MiXCR anew, one entry per CDR3 protein. Among about 430,000 distinct CDR3 sequences listed, roughly 26% were seen once. Sequencing was carried out using PBMCs or a T cell subset sorted from them (not recorded which). These receptors originate from an adult woman who had mild COVID-19 (a few samples of this study predate the infection). Cell type and time point are not known.

The chain recombines TRBV15 with TRBJ2-1; no reliable D call. The V end was cut by 3 bases, the J end by 0 bases, with 9 bases between. The germline CDR1 and CDR2 sequences are LNHNV and YYDKDF (reference sequence). The CDR3 runs 15 residues. CDR3 region: CATSSYGYSYNEQFF. The CDR3 DNA follows: TGTGCCACCAGCAGTTACGGATACTCCTACAATGAGCAGTTCTTC.

The chain has TRBV3-1 and TRBJ2-7; D unresolved. V was cut by 0 bases and J by 7 bases, with 16 bases left in between. The germline V gene has CDR1 LGHDT and CDR2 YNNKEL (reference sequence). This CDR3 spans 15 amino acids. Here the CDR3 reads CASSQDRNSPQEQYF. The CDR3 DNA reads as TGTGCCAGCAGCCAAGATAGGAACTCCCCCCAGGAGCAGTACTTC.

This chain links TRBV2 with TRBJ1-2; 7 positions agree with TRBD1. Germline values: CDR1 SNHLY, CDR2 FYNNEI. Unmatched junction bases numbered 4, after V lost 7 bases and J lost 5 bases. The CDR3 has 12 amino acids. The CDR3 spells CASNLQGYGYTF. The CDR3 DNA reads as TGTGCCAGCAACTTACAGGGGTATGGCTACACCTTC.

This clonotype was seen ten or more times. This chain links TRBV27 with TRBJ2-7, with 12 bases lining up with TRBD1. Germline V gene sequence: CDR1 MNHEY, CDR2 SMNVEV (reference sequence). V was clipped by 4 bases and J by 7 bases; unmatched bases: 8. The CDR3 is 15 amino acids. The CDR3 DNA is TGTGCCAGCAGTTCCCCGGGACAGGGGGCTTGGGAGCAGTACTTC. It is translated as CASSSPGQGAWEQYF.

This chain links TRBV7-3 with TRBJ1-1; D is undetermined. CDR1 and CDR2 from the germline V gene are SGHTA and FQGTGA. The ends were cut back, 5 bases at V and 5 bases at J, with 12 bases in the middle. The CDR3 is 13 amino acids. The CDR3 protein is CASSPLRRTEAFF. The CDR3 DNA reads as TGTGCCAGCAGCCCGTTACGTCGGACTGAAGCTTTCTTT.

The chain joins TRBV4-2 to TRBJ2-5; 9 bases fit TRBD1. Germline values: CDR1 LGHNA, CDR2 YNFKEQ. V lost 4 bases to trimming and J lost 5 bases; unmatched junction nucleotides: 11. The CDR3 spans 16 residues. DNA for the CDR3: TGTGCCAGCAGCCCCAAGGAGGGGACAGGGTCGGAGACCCAGTACTTC. This translates into CASSPKEGTGSETQYF.

This clonotype came up a few times. The chain uses TRBV5-1 and TRBJ2-7; D not certain. This CDR3 has 14 amino acids. The V end lost 1 base, the J end lost 6 bases, and 14 bases lay between the germline ends. Germline V gene sequence: CDR1 SGHRS, CDR2 YFSETQ. The CDR3 coding sequence is TGCGCCAGCAGCTTGACCCAGGCCCCTAGCGAGCAGTACTTC. The encoded protein is CASSLTQAPSEQYF. Using reference TRBV5-1 and TRBJ2-7 for the parts outside the CDR3, the full variable domain is KAGVTQTPRYLIKTRGQQVTLSCSPISGHRSVSWYQQTPGQGLQFLFEYFSETQRNKGNFPGRFSGRQFSNSRSEMNVSTLELGDSALYLCASSLTQAPSEQYFGPGTRLTVT.

This clonotype has a handful of counts. The gene calls are TRBV27 and TRBJ2-7, with 11 bases fitting TRBD1. V lost 3 bases to trimming and J lost 3 bases; unmatched junction nucleotides: 4. The CDR3 contains 15 residues. Germline lookup yields CDR1 MNHEY and CDR2 SMNVEV (reference sequence). The CDR3 region has the DNA TGTGCCAGCAGTTTCGGACAGGGGGCCGTCTACGAGCAGTACTTC. The encoded protein is CASSFGQGAVYEQYF.

The chain is built from TRBV5-1 and TRBJ2-3; 8 bases line up with TRBD1. The CDR3 is 16 amino acids. Germline V gene lookup returns CDR1 SGHRS and CDR2 YFSETQ. The ends lost 5 bases at V and 6 bases at J; junction bases unmatched: 14. The CDR3 DNA sequence: TGCGCCAGCAGGGGGACGACAGGGGTCTTTTGGGATACGCAGTATTTT. This encodes CASRGTTGVFWDTQYF.

This clonotype was seen only a few times. The V gene is TRBV12-3 or TRBV12-4, the J gene TRBJ2-2; 7 bases line up with TRBD2. Losses at the gene ends were 6 bases for V and 1 base for J; bases not matched to a gene: 5. The CDR3 totals 15 residues. CDR3 DNA: TGTGCCAGCAGGCTAGCGGAAGTGAACACCGGGGAGCTGTTTTTT. Its translation is CASRLAEVNTGELFF.

This clonotype was observed a few times. The chain combines TRBV29-1 with TRBJ2-1; no clear D gene. CDR1 is SQVTM and CDR2 is ANQGSEA in the germline V gene. Trimming took 4 bases from V and 4 from J, leaving 5 bases between them. The CDR3 is 11 amino acids. The CDR3 DNA follows: TGCAGCGTTGCCGAGTACAATGAGCAGTTCTTC. Encoded protein: CSVAEYNEQFF.

This clonotype occurred a few times. The gene calls are TRBV5-1 and TRBJ2-7; TRBD1 might be the D (5 bases). This CDR3 is built from 14 residues. Germline values: CDR1 SGHRS, CDR2 YFSETQ. The V end was cut by 2 bases, the J end by 2 bases, with 11 bases between. Here the CDR3 reads CASSLDWGPYEQYF. CDR3 in DNA: TGCGCCAGCAGCTTAGACTGGGGCCCCTACGAGCAGTACTTC.

This clonotype turned up a few times. This sequence joins TRBV15 and TRBJ2-1; the match to TRBD1 covers 9 bases. The V segment lost 7 bases and the J segment 7 bases; nucleotides outside the gene matches: 11. Per the germline V gene, CDR1 is LNHNV and CDR2 is YYDKDF (reference sequence). The length of the CDR3 is 15 residues. The CDR3 DNA reads as TGTGCCACCAACCAACCGGGACAGGGCTTAAATGAGCAGTTCTTC. Amino acids: CATNQPGQGLNEQFF.